The source of this T cell receptor (beta chain) is a study of T cell repertoires in cytomegalovirus infection (dated by TCRdb to about 2019). Study-level background: Donor HLA type was relevant to the analysis, because carriage of CMV infection together with the matching HLA type was indicated by public TCR beta signatures.

In the germline V gene, CDR1 corresponds to SGHTA and CDR2 to FQGTGA. The junction shows trimming of 5 bases on V and 12 bases on J, and the gene matches do not reach 12 bases of it. Inclusive of the bounding cysteine and phenylalanine, the CDR3 is 13 residues long. The sequence is cut down to CDR3 DNA, 39 bases in frame from base 1. This clonotype turned up a few times. What antigen it recognizes has not been identified. One base away there is no much larger clone; base qualities are not given. The sample was run on an Illumina HiSeq 1500. TCRdb reran the public reads through fastp at Q25 and MiXCR, keeping productive beta chains. One record per CDR3 amino acid sequence lists the most common genes and DNA. Here the sample has 150,000 to 200,000 distinct CDR3 sequences; approximately 15% occur a single time. In total, the top ten clones hold 20% to 30% of the sample. Findings and caveats that apply to the study as a whole: In the ex vivo response, HLA-C-restricted CMV-specific TCR beta clonotypes were dominant, and in two of eight donors the single most frequent clonotype came from this HLA-C-restricted group. In both this cohort and an independent cohort of over 350 donors, the cumulative frequency of public TCR beta family members distinguished carriers of CMV infection plus the relevant HLA type.

The sample comprised PBMCs. The sequence is built from TRBV7-3 and TRBJ1-2; 7 middle bases align to TRBD1. The TCR comes from a human donor in good health (CMV status not recorded). Some clones in this sample may be carry-over from other donors' samples. The DNA is TGTGCCAGCAGCCCCCGACAGGGCTCCCAAAACACCTTC. This sequence encodes CASSPRQGSQNTF. Reference TRBV7-3 and TRBJ1-2 proteins supply the regions before and after the CDR3; the full variable domain is: GAGVSQTPSNKVTEKGKYVELRCDPISGHTALYWYRQSLGQGPEFLIYFQGTGAADDSGLPNDRFFAVRPEGSVSTLKIQRTERGDSAVYLCASSPRQGSQNTFGSGTRLTVV.